This TCR beta chain derives from a study of CD8 T cells in Susac syndrome. Germline V gene lookup returns CDR1 SEHNR and CDR2 FQNEAQ (reference sequence). The V and J ends lost 4 bases and 3 bases respectively, with 13 bases between them. The CDR3 length is 14 residues. With random hexamers, about 0.5 to 1 ug RNA was reverse transcribed. One entry per CDR3 protein results from TCRdb running MiXCR on the immunoSEQ multiplex PCR reads. The sample lists about 180,000 distinct CDR3 sequences; roughly 95% were seen once. The rearrangement links TRBV7-9 to TRBJ2-7; D is unresolved. The clonotype comes from a human donor with multiple sclerosis. Material: CD8+ T cells from PBMCs. DNA for the CDR3: TGTGCCAGCAGCTCTACAGACCGACACTACGAGCAGTACTTC. This translates into CASSSTDRHYEQYF.